This T cell receptor beta chain was observed in a study of T cells in Graves' hyperthyroidism and ophthalmopathy. TCR beta CDR3 sequences were amplified from RNA transcripts. HTBI primers were used for first-round RT-PCR of the TCR CDR3. TCRdb processed the multiplex PCR reads anew with MiXCR; each CDR3 protein has one entry. Here the sample spans a few hundred thousand distinct CDR3 sequences, approximately 18% being singletons. Study results and limitations: The model forecast ophthalmopathy, anticipating it by a median roughly 6.5 months before onset. Using 13 V-J features, a model discriminated ophthalmopathy from stable hyperthyroidism.

This clonotype occurred many times. The target antigen is unknown. The sequenced material came from blood. This TCR was recovered from a man aged 50-60 years with Graves' ophthalmopathy.

The CDR3 region has the DNA TGTGCCAGCAGCTTCGGTAGCACAGATACGCAGTATTTT. It translates to CASSFGSTDTQYF. The chain combines TRBV7-3 with TRBJ2-3; no clear D. The CDR3 is made up of 13 amino acids. Germline V gene lookup returns CDR1 SGHTA and CDR2 FQGTGA. V lost 3 bases and J lost 0, with 4 bases in between.